These 11 T cell receptor beta chains were all obtained from the same sample, sequenced in a study of T cell responses to AZD1222 COVID-19 vaccine (dated by TCRdb to the early 2020s). The time point label on this specimen signifies: about 28 days (+/-7) after the second vaccine dose. The treatment or condition label here, explained by the study, means: meningococcal conjugate vaccine given as trial control. Library method: the immunoSEQ multiplex PCR assay. TCRdb took this table from immuneACCESS and kept in-frame rearrangements with V and J called. Such tables lack part of the clones; where checked against another copy, unresolved V genes explain under half of the gap, and the rest is unexplained. This sample comprises some 150,000 clones, over 75% of them detected only once. The ten largest clones represent approximately 5.4% of the sample. Here the sequenced sample was peripheral blood, taken 28 days after the second dose of the MenACWY control vaccine. These receptors originate from an adult who received the MenACWY meningococcal vaccine as a control.

V usage is TRBV18 and J usage is TRBJ2-7; 10 positions match TRBD2. The V gene end was trimmed by 4 bases and the J gene end by 0 bases; junction bases not matched to a gene: 3. The CDR3 is made up of 15 amino acids. Germline V gene data show CDR1 as KGHSH and CDR2 as LQKENI. The CDR3: CASSRTSGGSYEQYF. The CDR3 nucleotides are TGTGCCAGCTCACGGACTAGCGGAGGCTCCTACGAGCAGTACTTC. The full variable domain, rest sourced from reference TRBV18 and TRBJ2-7, is NAGVMQNPRHLVRRRGQEARLRCSPMKGHSHVYWYRQLPEEGLKFMVYLQKENIIDESGMPKERFSAEFPKEGPSILRIQQVVRGDSAAYFCASSRTSGGSYEQYFGPGTRLTVT.

The chain employs TRBV6-6 and TRBJ1-5; D is undetermined. V was shortened by 7 bases and J by 2 bases, with 12 bases between the two germline ends. This CDR3 is 14 amino acids long. The germline gives CDR1 MNHNY, CDR2 SVGAGI (reference sequence). CDR3 sequence (DNA): TGTGCCAGCATTGGTGGGAGAGGCAATCAGCCCCAGCATTTT. Residues: CASIGGRGNQPQHF.

For the CDR3, the DNA is TGTGCCAGCAGCCAAGGTCTCAGCTCCTACGAGCAGTACTTC. It yields the protein CASSQGLSSYEQYF. The chain couples TRBV14 to TRBJ2-7; D gene ambiguous. The CDR3 sequence is 14 residues long. The V end was cut by 1 base, the J end by 0 bases, with 7 bases between. CDR1 and CDR2 from the germline V gene are SGHDN and FVKESK.

The chain combines TRBV28 with TRBJ2-5; D is perhaps TRBD1 or TRBD2 (5 bases each). Germline-derived CDR1 and CDR2 are MDHEN and SYDVKM. This CDR3 has 16 amino acids. With 4 bases removed from V and 1 base from J, the gap between germline ends came to 16 bases. DNA for the CDR3: TGTGCCAGCAGTTCCTCGCCGGGACGGATCCAAGAGACCCAGTACTTC. The encoded protein is CASSSSPGRIQETQYF.

The rearrangement links TRBV28 to TRBJ1-4; D is unresolved. Between the trimmed V and J ends, which lost 6 bases and 8 bases, there was a span of 13 bases. Per the germline V gene, CDR1 is MDHEN and CDR2 is SYDVKM. This CDR3 has 13 amino acids. CDR3 in amino acids: CASSSLGEEKLFF. CDR3 in DNA: TGTGCCAGCAGCTCTCTCGGGGAGGAAAAACTGTTTTTT. Filled out from reference TRBV28 and TRBJ1-4, the complete variable domain reads DVKVTQSSRYLVKRTGEKVFLECVQDMDHENMFWYRQDPGLGLRLIYFSYDVKMKEKGDIPEGYSVSREKKERFSLILESASTNQTSMYLCASSSLGEEKLFFGSGTQLSVL.

V is TRBV27 and J is TRBJ2-1; D remains unclear. The V and J ends lost 3 bases and 6 bases respectively, with 15 bases between them. The CDR3 is 15 amino acids. CDR1 MNHEY and CDR2 SMNVEV come from the germline V gene (reference sequence). Here the CDR3 reads CASSFDKSLSNEQFF. The DNA of the CDR3 is TGTGCCAGCAGTTTTGACAAATCGCTGAGCAATGAGCAGTTCTTC.

The J gene is TRBJ2-5, the V gene TRBV28; 9 bases are shared with TRBD1. Germline-derived CDR1 and CDR2 are MDHEN and SYDVKM. The CDR3 runs 13 residues. V lost 6 bases, J lost 2 bases, and 1 base stayed unmatched. The CDR3 loop reads CASRTGGQETQYF. Written as DNA, the CDR3 is TGTGCCAGCAGGACAGGGGGTCAAGAGACCCAGTACTTC.

This rearrangement joins TRBV6-5 to TRBJ1-5; a weak D match, TRBD1 (6 bases). Germline CDR1 reads MNHEY; CDR2 reads SVGAGI. There are 13 residues in the CDR3. Trimming left V 10 bases short and J 2 bases short, with 12 bases between. The CDR3: CAISYRGNQPQHF. The CDR3 region has the DNA TGTGCCATTTCGTACAGGGGCAATCAGCCCCAGCATTTT.

This clone is a singleton in its sample. The V gene is TRBV24-1, the J gene TRBJ2-1; TRBD2 matches 7 bases. Germline trimming cut 4 bases from V and 1 base from J; bases unmatched to any gene: 9. Per germline, CDR1 KGHDR and CDR2 SFDVKD. This CDR3 region has 17 residues. The CDR3 DNA is TGTGCCACCAGTGAAGGGCCCAGACTAGCTTCCTACAATGAGCAGTTCTTC. Translating it yields CATSEGPRLASYNEQFF.

Here the CDR3 reads CASSLTGGTEAFF. Here the CDR3 DNA reads TGTGCCAGCAGCTTAACTGGGGGTACTGAAGCTTTCTTT. The chain combines TRBV7-3 with TRBJ1-1, with TRBD1 as a possible D gene (5 bases). This CDR3 has 13 residues. Per germline, CDR1 SGHTA and CDR2 FQGTGA. Between the trimmed V and J ends, which lost 0 bases and 5 bases, there was a span of 7 bases.

The gene calls are TRBV4-2 and TRBJ1-2; maybe TRBD1 (6 bases). Trimming removed 4 bases from V and 10 bases from J, with 22 bases in between. There are 15 residues in the CDR3. CDR1 is LGHNA and CDR2 is YNFKEQ in the germline V gene. In DNA, the CDR3 is TGTGCCAGCAGCCTGACCGGGGGCCGAGTCGATGACTACACCTTC. Its protein is CASSLTGGRVDDYTF.